Listed here are 30 T cell receptor beta chains from one sample, sequenced in a study of sequential checkpoint blockade in melanoma. Documented treatment: randomized to nivolumab then ipilimumab (arm A) or the reverse (arm B). TCRdb's copy holds only in-frame clones and misses some; the assay was immunoSEQ multiplex PCR. The sample carries tens of thousands of clones, 86% recorded once. The sample consisted of CD8+ T cells sorted from blood (inferred from file names), taken from a patient given nivolumab and ipilimumab in sequence. The receptors originated from a human donor with melanoma.

The chain recombines TRBV19 with TRBJ2-7, with TRBD1 matching over 9 bases. The CDR3 contains 14 residues. Losses at the gene ends were 5 bases for V and 5 bases for J; bases not matched to a gene: 7. Looked up from germline, CDR1 is LNHDA and CDR2 is SQIVND (reference sequence). The CDR3 sequence is CASSYPGQGNEQYF. Here the CDR3 DNA reads TGTGCCAGTAGTTATCCGGGACAGGGTAACGAGCAGTACTTC.

The rearrangement links TRBV13 to TRBJ2-3; D possibly corresponds to TRBD1 (5 bases). CDR3 length: 14 residues. V lost 4 bases and J lost 0, with 8 bases in between. Looked up from germline, CDR1 is PRHDT and CDR2 is FYEKMQ (reference sequence). The CDR3 DNA reads TGTGCCAGCAGCTACGACAGAAGCACAGATACGCAGTATTTT. Amino acids: CASSYDRSTDTQYF.

The V and J genes are TRBV30 and TRBJ2-5; D unresolved. V was cut by 0 bases and J by 2 bases, with 7 bases left in between. The CDR3 length is 13 residues. CDR1 GTSNPN and CDR2 SVGIG come from the germline V gene (reference sequence). In DNA, the CDR3 is TGTGCCTGGAGTGTTACATTTCAAGAGACCCAGTACTTC. This sequence encodes CAWSVTFQETQYF.

The chain links TRBV4-1 to TRBJ2-1; 9 nucleotides line up with TRBD2. J lost 7 bases, V lost 5 bases, and 9 bases had no gene match. CDR3 length: 15 amino acids. The germline gives CDR1 MGHRA, CDR2 YSYEKL. CDR3 sequence (DNA): TGCGCCAGCAGCTACCCTGCAGCGGGGGGTAATGAGCAGTTCTTC. Translated, it gives CASSYPAAGGNEQFF.

CDR3 nucleotide sequence: TGTGCCAGCAGCACCGGGACAGGGGCAGGTCAGCCCCAGCATTTT. As protein: CASSTGTGAGQPQHF. The chain has TRBV2 and TRBJ1-5; TRBD1 matches at 10 bases. This CDR3 comprises 15 residues. J lost 6 bases, V lost 6 bases, and 8 bases had no gene match. Per germline, CDR1 SNHLY and CDR2 FYNNEI.

The genes are TRBV10-1 and TRBJ2-3, with D maybe TRBD2 (6 bases). The CDR3 consists of 15 residues. V lost 6 bases to trimming and J lost 1 base, with 14 bases between them. Germline assignment: CDR1 WNHNN and CDR2 SYGVQD (reference sequence). This CDR3 reads CASSPGGGGTDTQYF. For the CDR3, the DNA is TGCGCCAGCAGCCCAGGCGGAGGGGGCACAGATACGCAGTATTTT.

The chain recombines TRBV5-6 with TRBJ2-3; maybe TRBD1 (6 bases). There are 15 residues in the CDR3. Trimming removed 6 bases from V and 3 bases from J, with 17 bases in between. Germline-derived CDR1 and CDR2 are SGHDT and YYEEEE. The CDR3 region has the DNA TGTGCCAGCATCATTCAGGGGTCAGTGACAGATACGCAGTATTTT. As protein: CASIIQGSVTDTQYF.

The gene calls are TRBV9 and TRBJ2-2, with D perhaps TRBD2 (5 bases). CDR1 and CDR2 (germline): SGDLS, YYNGEE. The CDR3 sequence is 14 residues long. V lost 4 bases to trimming and J lost 4 bases, with 11 bases between them. The CDR3 loop reads CASSLGGGTGELFF. The CDR3 nucleotides are TGTGCCAGCAGCCTCGGAGGTGGCACCGGGGAGCTGTTTTTT.

This clone was counted a single time. This sequence joins TRBV12-5 and TRBJ2-3; 11 positions agree with TRBD2. CDR3 length equals 16 residues. Germline V gives CDR1 LGHNT, CDR2 FRNRAP. Trimming took 1 base from V and 2 from J; bases not matched to a gene: 2. The CDR3 nucleotides are TGTGCTAGTGGTTTGGGACTAGCGGGGTTCACAGATACGCAGTATTTT. Its translation: CASGLGLAGFTDTQYF.

V and J are TRBV28 and TRBJ2-7, with D tentatively TRBD2 (6 bases). Per germline, CDR1 MDHEN and CDR2 SYDVKM. V shed 1 base and J shed 5 bases, with 12 bases lying between them. The CDR3 sequence is 14 residues long. The CDR3 region is CASSLFRRGDEQYF. DNA of the CDR3: TGTGCCAGCAGTTTATTTCGTCGCGGGGACGAGCAGTACTTC.

In this sample, this clone turned up a few times. The junction and the germline gene differ at one end; a read error may be behind it. This chain joins TRBV7-7 and TRBJ2-5, with unresolved D. The DNA end is more similar to TRBJ2-7, so the J call may be wrong. Looked up from germline, CDR1 is SSHAT and CDR2 is FNYEAQ (reference sequence). The CDR3 extends over 14 amino acids. The CDR3 here is CASSPSGVSYEQYF. DNA of the CDR3: TGTGCTAGCAGCCCAAGTGGAGTCTCCTACGAGCAGTACTTC.

The chain combines TRBV4-1 with TRBJ2-1, with D perhaps matching TRBD1 (6 bases). Trimming removed 1 base at V and 5 bases at J, with 12 bases between. This CDR3 comprises 15 residues. Germline CDR1 is MGHRA and CDR2 is YSYEKL. The CDR3 DNA reads TGCGCCAGCAGCCAAGGGGGGCTGGGGAACAATGAGCAGTTCTTC. This gives the protein CASSQGGLGNNEQFF.

The J gene is TRBJ2-7, the V gene TRBV11-2; D not certain. The germline gives CDR1 SGHAT, CDR2 FQNNGV. This CDR3 spans 13 amino acids. Trimming cost V 2 bases and J 2 bases, with 7 bases left between them. In DNA, the CDR3 is TGTGCCAGCAGCTTAATCAGGACCTACGAGCAGTACTTC. Translation gives CASSLIRTYEQYF.

V usage is TRBV29-1 and J usage is TRBJ1-2; TRBD1 aligns across 8 bases. Germline lookup yields CDR1 SQVTM and CDR2 ANQGSEA. After removal of 6 bases from V and 8 bases from J, the junction contained 14 bases not matched to a gene. The CDR3 is 14 residues long. In DNA, the CDR3 is TGCAGCGTAGAACTCCGGGACAGGCTCTGGGGCTACACCTTC. Translation gives CSVELRDRLWGYTF.

This sequence joins TRBV19 and TRBJ2-7, with 8 positions matching TRBD2. The CDR3 sequence is 14 residues long. Germline loops: CDR1 LNHDA, CDR2 SQIVND (reference sequence). V lost 2 bases and J lost 1; bases outside the gene matches: 1. CDR3 protein: CASSIIAGSYEQYF. As DNA, the CDR3 is TGTGCCAGTAGTATAATAGCGGGATCCTACGAGCAGTACTTC.

The gene calls are TRBV7-7 and TRBJ1-1, with no clear D. CDR1 is SSHAT, CDR2 FNYEAQ, per germline (reference sequence). V was clipped by 8 bases and J by 4 bases, with 23 bases between them. The CDR3 contains 16 residues. DNA of the CDR3: TGTGCCAGCCGGGGAGGTCAACCATTAGTGTTCACTGAAGCTTTCTTT. Translating it yields CASRGGQPLVFTEAFF.

DNA of the CDR3: TGTGCCAGCAGTTGGGTAGTAGCGGAGAGCTCCTACGAGCAGTACTTC. Protein: CASSWVVAESSYEQYF. The V gene is TRBV28, the J gene TRBJ2-7, with D possibly matching TRBD2 (6 bases). Germline V gives CDR1 MDHEN, CDR2 SYDVKM. This CDR3 is built from 16 residues. V was clipped by 4 bases and J by 0 bases, with 16 bases between them.

This clone has more than one count but fewer than ten. For the CDR3, the DNA is TGTGCCAGCAGTTTATGGGGACAGGTGATCAATCAGCCCCAGCATTTT. Translation: CASSLWGQVINQPQHF. The J gene is TRBJ1-5, the V gene TRBV28, with 8 bases identical to TRBD1. Germline V gene sequence: CDR1 MDHEN, CDR2 SYDVKM. Germline trimming cut 0 bases from V and 3 bases from J; bases unmatched to any gene: 4. The CDR3 contains 16 residues.

The chain couples TRBV28 to TRBJ2-3, with 7 bases identical to TRBD1. V lost 1 base to trimming and J lost 3 bases; unmatched junction nucleotides: 16. CDR1 MDHEN and CDR2 SYDVKM come from the germline V gene. This CDR3 is 19 amino acids long. The CDR3 coding sequence is TGTGCCAGCAGTTTATCATTCTCGAGGGGGCCCCTTTGGACAGATACGCAGTATTTT. This sequence encodes CASSLSFSRGPLWTDTQYF.

The J gene is TRBJ2-4, the V gene TRBV7-2; perhaps TRBD1 as D (5 bases). The CDR3 consists of 16 residues. Trimming cost V 1 base and J 0 bases, with 10 bases left between them. CDR1 and CDR2 (germline): SGHTA, FQGNSA. CDR3 in amino acids: CASSLGLGVAKNIQYF. The CDR3 DNA sequence: TGTGCCAGCAGCTTAGGCCTAGGGGTAGCCAAAAACATTCAGTACTTC.

This clone was observed once. The chain couples TRBV29-1 to TRBJ2-3; D is possibly TRBD1 (6 bases). Germline V gives CDR1 SQVTM, CDR2 ANQGSEA. The V end lost 7 bases, the J end lost 2 bases, and 13 bases lay between the germline ends. The CDR3 runs 13 residues. CDR3 nucleotides: TGCAGCGCTCGGGACATCGACACAGATACGCAGTATTTT. Protein product: CSARDIDTDTQYF.

The chain employs TRBV11-2 and TRBJ2-1; D gene uncertain. Germline V gives CDR1 SGHAT, CDR2 FQNNGV. Trimming took 5 bases from V and 1 from J, leaving 12 bases between them. The CDR3 sequence is 15 residues long. The CDR3 DNA is TGTGCCAGCAGCCCCATCCTAACGTCCTACAATGAGCAGTTCTTC. This translates into CASSPILTSYNEQFF.

The V call is TRBV4-3, the J call TRBJ2-1; D remains ambiguous. CDR1 and CDR2 from the germline V gene are LGHNA and YSLEER. The CDR3 spans 15 residues. V dropped 1 base and J dropped 7 bases, with 14 bases sitting between them. CDR3 in amino acids: CASSQVLVRMNEQFF. Here the CDR3 DNA reads TGCGCCAGCAGCCAAGTCCTAGTCCGTATGAATGAGCAGTTCTTC.

A single count supports this clone. V gene TRBV5-6 combines with J gene TRBJ2-7, with TRBD1 as a possible D gene (6 bases). Germline values: CDR1 SGHDT, CDR2 YYEEEE. This CDR3 spans 13 amino acids. V was shortened by 4 bases and J by 3 bases, with 11 bases between the two germline ends. The CDR3 protein is CASSLWTDYEQYF. The CDR3 DNA sequence: TGTGCCAGCAGCCTTTGGACAGACTACGAGCAGTACTTC.

This clone has a handful of counts. The V call is TRBV6-5, the J call TRBJ2-7, with a weak D call TRBD1 (5 bases). V lost 1 base and J 6 bases, leaving 7 bases between the germline ends. CDR1 and CDR2 from the germline V gene are MNHEY and SVGAGI. The CDR3 sequence is 12 residues long. CDR3 amino acids: CASSYLGLEQYF. The DNA of the CDR3 is TGTGCCAGCAGTTACTTGGGGCTCGAGCAGTACTTC.

This chain uses TRBV2 with TRBJ2-7, with TRBD2 matching over 8 bases. Looked up from germline, CDR1 is SNHLY and CDR2 is FYNNEI. The CDR3 runs to 16 residues. V was clipped by 1 base and J by 2 bases; unmatched bases: 7. This CDR3 reads CASSEGVSGAAYEQYF. DNA of the CDR3: TGTGCCAGCAGTGAAGGGGTTAGCGGGGCCGCCTACGAGCAGTACTTC.

This clone was counted between two and nine times. The CDR3 DNA follows: TGCAGCGTTGAGGGGTTGGACAACAGCGAGCAGTACTTC. This translates into CSVEGLDNSEQYF. The chain has TRBV29-1 and TRBJ2-7; possibly TRBD1 for D (5 bases). From germline, CDR1 is SQVTM and CDR2 ANQGSEA. CDR3 size: 13 residues. V was clipped by 3 bases and J by 6 bases, with 15 bases between them.

The V call is TRBV7-9, the J call TRBJ2-7, with D possibly being TRBD1 (5 bases). V shed 0 bases and J shed 3 bases, with 12 bases lying between them. This CDR3 is built from 15 residues. The germline V gene has CDR1 SEHNR and CDR2 FQNEAQ (reference sequence). For the CDR3, the DNA is TGTGCCAGCAGCTTAGCCGTGAGACAGAGCTACGAGCAGTACTTC. This sequence encodes CASSLAVRQSYEQYF.

This chain links TRBV7-9 with TRBJ2-7, with a possible D match to TRBD2 (6 bases). In germline, CDR1 is SEHNR, CDR2 FQNEAQ (reference sequence). There are 13 residues in the CDR3. Trimming took 0 bases from V and 7 from J, leaving 10 bases between them. The CDR3 here is CASSLARGVEQYF. Here the CDR3 DNA reads TGTGCCAGCAGCTTAGCGCGCGGGGTAGAGCAGTACTTC.

This chain joins TRBV27 and TRBJ2-1; 9 bases fit TRBD1. The CDR3 spans 14 residues. J lost 8 bases, V lost 5 bases, and 7 bases had no gene match. Germline V gene lookup returns CDR1 MNHEY and CDR2 SMNVEV (reference sequence). Here the CDR3 DNA reads TGTGCCAGCAGTGAGGGACAGGGTTGGTATGAGCAGTTCTTC. Its protein product is CASSEGQGWYEQFF.